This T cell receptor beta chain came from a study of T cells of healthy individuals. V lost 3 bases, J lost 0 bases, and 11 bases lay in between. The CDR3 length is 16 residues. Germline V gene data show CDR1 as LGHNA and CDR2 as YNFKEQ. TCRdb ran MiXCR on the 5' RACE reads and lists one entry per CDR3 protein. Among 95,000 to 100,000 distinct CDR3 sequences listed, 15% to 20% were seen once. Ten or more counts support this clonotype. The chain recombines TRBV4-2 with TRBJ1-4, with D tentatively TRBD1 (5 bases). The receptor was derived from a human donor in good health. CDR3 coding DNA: TGTGCCAGCAGCCAGACCCAGGGAGCAACTAATGAAAAACTGTTTTTT. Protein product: CASSQTQGATNEKLFF.